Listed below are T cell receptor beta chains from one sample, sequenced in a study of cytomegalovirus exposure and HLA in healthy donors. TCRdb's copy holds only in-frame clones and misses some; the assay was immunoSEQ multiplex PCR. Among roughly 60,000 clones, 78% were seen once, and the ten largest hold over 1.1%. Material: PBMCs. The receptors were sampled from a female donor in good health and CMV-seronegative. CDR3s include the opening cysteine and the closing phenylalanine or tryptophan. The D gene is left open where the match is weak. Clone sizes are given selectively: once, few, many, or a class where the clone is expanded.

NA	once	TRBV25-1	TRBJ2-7	CASSEYGPGYEQYF	TGTGCCAGCAGTGAATATGGGCCAGGCTACGAGCAGTACTTC
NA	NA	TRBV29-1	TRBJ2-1	CSAHGRVENEQFF	TGCAGCGCCCATGGGCGGGTTGAGAATGAGCAGTTCTTC
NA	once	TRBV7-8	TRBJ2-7	CASSLLEVPYEQYF	TGTGCCAGCAGCTTACTCGAGGTTCCCTACGAGCAGTACTTC
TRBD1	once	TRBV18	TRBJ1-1	CASVYSGGVNTEAFF	TGTGCCAGCGTCTACTCAGGGGGAGTGAACACTGAAGCTTTCTTT
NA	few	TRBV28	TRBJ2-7	CASRGGQIDHEQYF	TGTGCCAGCAGGGGGGGACAGATTGACCACGAGCAGTACTTC
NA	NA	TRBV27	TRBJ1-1	CASSEGREAFF	TGTGCCAGCAGTGAGGGCAGGGAAGCTTTCTTT
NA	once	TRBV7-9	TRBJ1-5	CASSLGGLSNQPQHF	TGTGCCAGCAGCTTAGGAGGGTTGAGCAATCAGCCCCAGCATTTT
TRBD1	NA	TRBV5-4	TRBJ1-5	CASSADRGVQPQHF	TGTGCCAGCAGCGCGGACAGGGGAGTTCAGCCCCAGCATTTT
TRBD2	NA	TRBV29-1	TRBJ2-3	CSVLAGGSTDTQYF	TGCAGCGTCCTAGCGGGGGGGTCCACAGATACGCAGTATTTT
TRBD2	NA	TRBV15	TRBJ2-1	CATSRDPGGGGDGNEQFF	TGTGCCACCAGCAGAGATCCCGGTGGCGGGGGGGACGGCAATGAGCAGTTCTTC
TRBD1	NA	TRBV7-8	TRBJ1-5	CASSLNQRTGRNQPQHF	TGTGCCAGCAGCTTAAATCAACGGACAGGGAGAAATCAGCCCCAGCATTTT
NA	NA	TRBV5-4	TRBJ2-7	CASSSNWASYEQYF	TGTGCCAGCAGCTCCAACTGGGCCTCCTACGAGCAGTACTTC
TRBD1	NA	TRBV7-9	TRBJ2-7	CASSLRTGTEGYEQYF	TGTGCCAGCAGTTTAAGAACCGGGACAGAAGGCTACGAGCAGTACTTC
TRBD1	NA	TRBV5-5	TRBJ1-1	CASSRDLRGGTGVHKAFF	TGTGCCAGCAGCCGCGACTTACGAGGCGGGACAGGGGTACATAAAGCTTTCTTT
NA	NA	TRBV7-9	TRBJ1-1	CASSRATGGAFF	TGTGCCAGCAGCAGGGCAACGGGAGGGGCTTTCTTT
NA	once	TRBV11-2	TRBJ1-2	CASSRSGGSYGYTF	TGTGCCAGCAGTCGCTCAGGAGGTAGCTATGGCTACACCTTC
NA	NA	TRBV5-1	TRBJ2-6	CASSLARPSSGANVLTF	TGCGCCAGCAGCTTGGCCAGGCCGTCCTCTGGGGCCAACGTCCTGACTTTC
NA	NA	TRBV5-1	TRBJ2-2	CASSLEERGRTGELFF	TGCGCCAGCAGCTTGGAGGAAAGGGGAAGGACCGGGGAGCTGTTTTTT
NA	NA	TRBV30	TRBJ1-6	CAVGSSYNSPLHF	TGTGCCGTGGGGAGCTCCTATAATTCACCCCTCCACTTT
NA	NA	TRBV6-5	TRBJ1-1	CASSYSRGGTEAFF	TGTGCCAGCAGTTACTCGAGAGGGGGCACTGAAGCTTTCTTT
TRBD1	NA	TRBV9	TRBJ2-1	CASSVDTGARSYNEQFF	TGTGCCAGCAGCGTGGATACAGGGGCCCGATCCTACAATGAGCAGTTCTTC
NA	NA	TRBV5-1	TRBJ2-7	CASSPNVYEQYF	TGCGCCAGCAGCCCCAACGTTTACGAGCAGTACTTC
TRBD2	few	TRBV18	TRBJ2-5	CASSPLASGASQETQYF	TGTGCCAGCTCACCCCTAGCTAGCGGGGCGAGTCAAGAGACCCAGTACTTC
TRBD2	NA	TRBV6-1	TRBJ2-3	CASSEVVAGSDTQYF	TGTGCCAGCAGTGAAGTGGTAGCGGGGTCAGATACGCAGTATTTT